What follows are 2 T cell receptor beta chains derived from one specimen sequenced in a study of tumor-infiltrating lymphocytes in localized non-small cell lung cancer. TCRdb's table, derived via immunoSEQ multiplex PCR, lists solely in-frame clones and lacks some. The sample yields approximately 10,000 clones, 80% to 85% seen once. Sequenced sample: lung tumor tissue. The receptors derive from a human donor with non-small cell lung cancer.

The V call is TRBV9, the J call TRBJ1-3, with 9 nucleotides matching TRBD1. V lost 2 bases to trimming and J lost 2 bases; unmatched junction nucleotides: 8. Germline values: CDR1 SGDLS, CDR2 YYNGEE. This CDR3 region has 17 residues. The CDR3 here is CASSVRPGTGTGNTIYF. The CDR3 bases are TGTGCCAGCAGCGTCCGTCCCGGGACAGGGACTGGAAACACCATATATTTT.

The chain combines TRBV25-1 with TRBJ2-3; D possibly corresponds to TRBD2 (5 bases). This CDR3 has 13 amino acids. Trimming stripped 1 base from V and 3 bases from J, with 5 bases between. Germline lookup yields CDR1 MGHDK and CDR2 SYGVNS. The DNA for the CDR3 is TGTGCCAGCAGTGAATGGGAGACAGATACGCAGTATTTT. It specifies CASSEWETDTQYF.